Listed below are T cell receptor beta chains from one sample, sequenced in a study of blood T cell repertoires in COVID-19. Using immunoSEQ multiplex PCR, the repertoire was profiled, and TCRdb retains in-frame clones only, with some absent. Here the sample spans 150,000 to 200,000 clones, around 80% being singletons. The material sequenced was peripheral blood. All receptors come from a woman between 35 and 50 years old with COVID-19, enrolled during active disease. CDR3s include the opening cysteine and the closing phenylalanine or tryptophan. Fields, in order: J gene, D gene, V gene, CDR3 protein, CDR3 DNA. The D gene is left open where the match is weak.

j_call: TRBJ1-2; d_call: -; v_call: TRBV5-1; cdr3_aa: CASSLVPGLRDGYTF; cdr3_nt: TGCGCCAGCAGCTTGGTCCCGGGGTTAAGGGATGGCTACACCTTC
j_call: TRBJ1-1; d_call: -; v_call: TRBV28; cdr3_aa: CASKLTGDVTEAFF; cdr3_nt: TGTGCCAGCAAACTCACGGGGGATGTAACTGAAGCTTTCTTT
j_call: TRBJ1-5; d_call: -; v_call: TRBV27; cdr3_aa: CASSLSLSGNQPQHF; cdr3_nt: TGTGCCAGCAGTTTAAGCCTTTCGGGAAATCAGCCCCAGCATTTT
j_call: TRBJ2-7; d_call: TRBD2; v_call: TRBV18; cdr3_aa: CASSPQRAAGGEEQYF; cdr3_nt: TGTGCCAGCTCACCACAGAGGGCGGCGGGAGGGGAAGAGCAGTACTTC
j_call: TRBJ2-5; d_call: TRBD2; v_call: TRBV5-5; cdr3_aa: CASSLGVRAGEEETQYF; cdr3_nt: TGTGCCAGCAGCTTGGGCGTTCGGGCGGGAGAGGAGGAGACCCAGTACTTC
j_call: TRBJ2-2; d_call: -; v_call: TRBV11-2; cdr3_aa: CASSLNLVNTGELFF; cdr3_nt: TGTGCCAGCAGCTTAAACCTAGTAAACACCGGGGAGCTGTTTTTT
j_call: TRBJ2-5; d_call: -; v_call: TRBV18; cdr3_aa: CASSPKETQYF; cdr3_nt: TGTGCCAGCTCACCCAAAGAGACCCAGTACTTC
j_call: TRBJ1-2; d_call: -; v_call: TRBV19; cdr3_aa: CASSGGTLHPFHGYTF; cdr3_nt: TGTGCCAGTAGTGGCGGGACCCTTCACCCCTTCCATGGCTACACCTTC
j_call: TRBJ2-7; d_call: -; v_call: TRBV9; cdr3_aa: CASSPWTAPYEQYF; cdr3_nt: TGTGCCAGCAGCCCCTGGACAGCCCCCTACGAGCAGTACTTC
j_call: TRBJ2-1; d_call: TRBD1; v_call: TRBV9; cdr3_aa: CASSENVKTGGNEQFF; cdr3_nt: TGTGCCAGCAGCGAAAATGTCAAGACAGGGGGCAATGAGCAGTTCTTC